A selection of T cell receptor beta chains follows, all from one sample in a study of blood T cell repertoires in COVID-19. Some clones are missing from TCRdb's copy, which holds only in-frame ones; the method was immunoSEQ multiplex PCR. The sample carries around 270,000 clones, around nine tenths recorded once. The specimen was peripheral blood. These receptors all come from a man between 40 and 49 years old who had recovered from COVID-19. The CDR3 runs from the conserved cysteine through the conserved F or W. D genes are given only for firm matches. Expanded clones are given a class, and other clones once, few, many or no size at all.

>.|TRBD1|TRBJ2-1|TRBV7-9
TGTGCCAGCAGCTCCAACAGGGGACCTTCCTACAATGAGCAGTTCTTC
CASSSNRGPSYNEQFF
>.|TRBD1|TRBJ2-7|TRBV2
TGTGCCAGCAGCACTCCCGGGACAGGAGAGACCACGGCCCCCTACGAGCAGTACTTC
CASSTPGTGETTAPYEQYF
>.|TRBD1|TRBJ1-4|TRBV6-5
TGTGCCAGCAGTTATATAGGGGGCCGGGATGAAAAACTGTTTTTT
CASSYIGGRDEKLFF
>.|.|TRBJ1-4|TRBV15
TGTGCCACCAGCACTCGGGACACCCGGTGGGGCGAAAAACTGTTTTTT
CATSTRDTRWGEKLFF
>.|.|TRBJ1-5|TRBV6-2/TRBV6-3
TGTGCCAGCAGTTACCCCCCGACTTACCATAGCAATCAGCCCCAGCATTTT
CASSYPPTYHSNQPQHF
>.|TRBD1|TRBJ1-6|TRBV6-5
TGTGCCAGCAGACCAGGGGGCAGGGTGAATTCACCCCTCCACTTT
CASRPGGRVNSPLHF
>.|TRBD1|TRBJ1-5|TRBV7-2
TGTGCCAGCAGCTTCAGGGGGCCCAATCAGCCCCAGCATTTT
CASSFRGPNQPQHF
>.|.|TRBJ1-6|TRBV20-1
TGCAGTGCTAGCGAGGGTTCACCCCTCCACTTT
CSASEGSPLHF
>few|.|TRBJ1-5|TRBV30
TGTGCCTGGAGTGTCCAGGTCAATCAGCCCCAGCATTTT
CAWSVQVNQPQHF
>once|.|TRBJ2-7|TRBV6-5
TGTGCCAGCAGTCCGGACATTCCCCCCTACGAGCAGTACTTC
CASSPDIPPYEQYF
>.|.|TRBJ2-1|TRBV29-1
TGCAGCGGCAGGGTGAGCTCCTACAATGAGCAGTTCTTC
CSGRVSSYNEQFF
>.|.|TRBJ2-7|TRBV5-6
TGTGCCAGCAGCTTTGACCAGGGGACCTACGAGCAGTACTTC
CASSFDQGTYEQYF
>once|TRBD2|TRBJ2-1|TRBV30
TGTGCCTGGAACGTGGGAGGGCCGGGAAACAGCAATGAGCAGTTCTTC
CAWNVGGPGNSNEQFF
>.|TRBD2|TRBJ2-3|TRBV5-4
TGTGCCAGCAGCTTGGACCCGGGCGGGGGGGCGCACGATACGCAGTATTTT
CASSLDPGGGAHDTQYF
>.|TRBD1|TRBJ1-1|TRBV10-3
TGTGCCATCAGGACCGGGACAGGGGGCAGGGACACTGAAGCTTTCTTT
CAIRTGTGGRDTEAFF
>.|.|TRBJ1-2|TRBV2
TGTGCCAGCAGTGATCCGAACTATGGCTACACCTTC
CASSDPNYGYTF
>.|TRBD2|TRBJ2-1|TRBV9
TGTGCCAGCAGCGCGGGGACTAGCGGGAGGAATGAGCAGTTCTTC
CASSAGTSGRNEQFF
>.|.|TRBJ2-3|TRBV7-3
TGTGCCAGCAGCTTGGGAAGCGGTGGGCCAGATACGCAGTATTTT
CASSLGSGGPDTQYF
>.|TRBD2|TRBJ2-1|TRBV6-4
TGTGCCAGCAGTGACTCTCGGACTAGCATTCACAATGAGCAGTTCTTC
CASSDSRTSIHNEQFF
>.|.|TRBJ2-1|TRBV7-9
TGTGCCAGCAGCTTAGCGGGGAGCTCCTACAATGAGCAGTTCTTC
CASSLAGSSYNEQFF
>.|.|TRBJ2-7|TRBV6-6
TGTGCCAGCAGTTACCTGAGCTCCTACGAGCAGTACTTC
CASSYLSSYEQYF
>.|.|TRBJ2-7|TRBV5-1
TGCGCCAGCAGCTCGACAGGTCTTGGACCCTACGAGCAGTACTTC
CASSSTGLGPYEQYF
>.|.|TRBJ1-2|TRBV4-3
TGCGCCAGCAGCCCCGGCCCCGGGGGGGAATTCAACTATGGCTACACCTTC
CASSPGPGGEFNYGYTF
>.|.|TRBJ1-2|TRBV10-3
TGTGCCATCAGTGGTCAGTTCCCTAACTATGGCTACACCTTC
CAISGQFPNYGYTF
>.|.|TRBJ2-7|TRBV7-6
TGTGCCAGCAGCCCTACCCCGTGGGCACTTGTCGGGCAGTACTTC
CASSPTPWALVGQYF
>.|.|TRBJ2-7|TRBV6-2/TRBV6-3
TGTGCCAGCAGTTACTCGAGCGCTCCGAGGGTCGACGAGCAGTACTTC
CASSYSSAPRVDEQYF
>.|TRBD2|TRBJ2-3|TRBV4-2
TGTGCCAGCAGCCAATGGGAGGGCCGGGCAGATACGCAGTATTTT
CASSQWEGRADTQYF
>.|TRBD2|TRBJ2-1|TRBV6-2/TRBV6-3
TGTGCCAGCAGTTCCCCCGGACTAGCGGGGGGCCGGGGGCAGTTCTTC
CASSSPGLAGGRGQFF
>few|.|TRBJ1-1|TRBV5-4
TGTGCCAGCAGCTTGGCCGGCAGGGCTGCTTTCTTT
CASSLAGRAAFF
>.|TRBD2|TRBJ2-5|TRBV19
TGTGCCAGTAGTATGCGGGCGGGGGGGCCGGAGACCCAGTACTTC
CASSMRAGGPETQYF
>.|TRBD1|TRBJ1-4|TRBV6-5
TGTGCCAGCAGTTACTCGGGACAGGGTGGTGAAAAACTGTTTTTT
CASSYSGQGGEKLFF
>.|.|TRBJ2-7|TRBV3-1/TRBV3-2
TGTGCCAGCAGCCACCGGACAGACGAGCAGTACTTC
CASSHRTDEQYF
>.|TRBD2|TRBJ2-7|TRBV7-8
TGTGCCAGCAGCGCCACTAGCGACTACGAGCAGTACTTC
CASSATSDYEQYF
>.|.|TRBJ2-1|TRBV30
TGTGCCTGGGCTATACCGGGACTTCGGAATGAGCAGTTCTTC
CAWAIPGLRNEQFF
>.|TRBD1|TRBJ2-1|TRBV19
TGTGCCAGGACAGGGGTCCCGGGGCACGTTGTTGGGGCCAATGAGCAGTTCTTC
CARTGVPGHVVGANEQFF
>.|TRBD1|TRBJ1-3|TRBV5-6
TGTGCCAGCAGCGGCAGGGGGCTTGGAAACACCATATATTTT
CASSGRGLGNTIYF
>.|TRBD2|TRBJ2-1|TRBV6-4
TGTGCCAGCAGTGACTTCTACGGGGGGTGGAATGAGCAGTTCTTC
CASSDFYGGWNEQFF
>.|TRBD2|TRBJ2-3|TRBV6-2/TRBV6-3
TGTGCCAGCAGTCTACTCACTAGCGGGGGGGCCCGAGATACGCAGTATTTT
CASSLLTSGGARDTQYF
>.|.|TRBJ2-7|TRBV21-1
TGTGCCAGCAGCAAATCGGTGGCAGGGGAATCCGTTGCTCTGCTCGAGCAGTACTTC
CASSKSVAGESVALLEQYF
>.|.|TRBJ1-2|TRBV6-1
TGTGCCAGCAGTGAAGCCCGGTCACATGGCTACACCTTC
CASSEARSHGYTF
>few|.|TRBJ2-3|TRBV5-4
TGTGCCAGCAGCCTCAGGAATACGCAGTATTTT
CASSLRNTQYF
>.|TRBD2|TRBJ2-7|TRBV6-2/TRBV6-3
TGTGCCAGCAGCCCCGGACTAGCGGGAGTCTACGAGCAGTACTTC
CASSPGLAGVYEQYF
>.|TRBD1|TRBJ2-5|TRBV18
TGTGCCAGCTCACCGGAGACAGGGAGAGAGACCCAGTACTTC
CASSPETGRETQYF
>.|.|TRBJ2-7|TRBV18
TGTGCCAGCTCACCACCTTCAGGGAACTCCTACGAGCAGTACTTC
CASSPPSGNSYEQYF
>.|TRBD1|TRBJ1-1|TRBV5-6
TGTGCCAGCAGCCCAGGGACAGGGAACACTGAAGCTTTCTTT
CASSPGTGNTEAFF
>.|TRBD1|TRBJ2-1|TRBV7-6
TGTGCCAGCAGCTTAGCCATCGGGACAGGGGACCCCAATGAGCAGTTCTTC
CASSLAIGTGDPNEQFF
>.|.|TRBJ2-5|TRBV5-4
TGTGCCAGCAAGGATAGGGGAGGAGAGACCCAGTACTTC
CASKDRGGETQYF
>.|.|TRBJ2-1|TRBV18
TGTGCCAGCTCCCCTAGGGGAAGGCGCAGCAATGAGCAGTTCTTC
CASSPRGRRSNEQFF